The clone carrying this T cell receptor beta chain was detected a few times. The antigen is unknown. The data are from a study of vaccination and CD4 T cells after COVID-19. Germline assignment: CDR1 MNHEY and CDR2 SMNVEV (reference sequence). The V end was cut by 4 bases, the J end by 3 bases, with 19 bases between. CDR3 size: 18 residues. With the Oncomine TCR Beta short-read assay, DNA from cultured CD4+ T cells was sequenced. Each CDR3 protein gets one entry after TCRdb re-called the PCR reads with MiXCR. Of about 14,000 distinct CDR3 sequences in the sample, roughly 51% were seen once. Treatment meaning: roughly 10-day PBMC culture with coronavirus spike peptide pools or control peptides (ViraFEST assay). Before TCRs were sequenced, ViraFEST expanded antigen-specific T cells with peptide pools.

V gene TRBV27 combines with J gene TRBJ1-6; D perhaps matches TRBD1 (5 bases). The sequence was collected from a human donor who had recovered from COVID-19. Sequencing was performed on CD4+ T cells from blood, cultured in vitro, taken before SARS-CoV-2 vaccination. The CDR3 protein is CASSSSKQGAVYNSPLHF. As DNA, the CDR3 is TGTGCCAGCAGTTCCTCGAAGCAGGGTGCGGTCTATAATTCACCCCTCCACTTT.